In this sample, the clone carrying this T cell receptor (beta chain) turned up a few times. The sample originates from a study of CD8+ T cells in alopecia areata. The sequencing template was cDNA reverse transcribed from extracted RNA. Assay used: immunoSEQ multiplex PCR; TCRdb lists only in-frame clones, some missing. The table shows 150,000 to 200,000 clones, with approximately 52% occurring only once. Germline V lookup: CDR1 ENHRY, CDR2 SYGVKD. Trimming took off 11 bases at V and 8 bases at J, with 16 bases between the two ends. The CDR3 contains 13 residues. Treatment indicated: oral pan-JAK inhibitor, 5-10 mg twice daily.

The J gene is TRBJ2-6, the V gene TRBV10-3, with D hard to call. The source is a human donor with alopecia areata. The sample in question was CD4+ T cells sorted from blood, obtained between weeks 55 and 65, from a patient treated with tofacitinib. The CDR3 sequence is CAHLSSVTNVLTF. DNA of the CDR3: TGTGCCCACCTGTCGAGCGTGACCAACGTCCTGACTTTC.